The subject of this entry is one TCR beta chain. The CDR3 has 15 amino acids. Germline loops: CDR1 MNHNS, CDR2 SASEGT. Trimming at V came to 2 bases and at J to 7 bases, leaving 7 bases not matched to a gene. Using immunoSEQ multiplex PCR, the repertoire was profiled, and TCRdb retains in-frame clones only, with some absent. The sample holds fewer than 200,000 clones, about four fifths seen once. The data derive from a study of blood T cell repertoires in COVID-19. Sequencing was performed on peripheral blood. This chain links TRBV6-1 with TRBJ2-1; 8 bases match TRBD2. The sequence was collected from a man aged 60 to 69 with acute or convalescent COVID-19. CDR3 in amino acids: CASSEKTGGPNEQFF. Here the CDR3 DNA reads TGTGCCAGCAGTGAAAAAACGGGAGGGCCTAATGAGCAGTTCTTC.